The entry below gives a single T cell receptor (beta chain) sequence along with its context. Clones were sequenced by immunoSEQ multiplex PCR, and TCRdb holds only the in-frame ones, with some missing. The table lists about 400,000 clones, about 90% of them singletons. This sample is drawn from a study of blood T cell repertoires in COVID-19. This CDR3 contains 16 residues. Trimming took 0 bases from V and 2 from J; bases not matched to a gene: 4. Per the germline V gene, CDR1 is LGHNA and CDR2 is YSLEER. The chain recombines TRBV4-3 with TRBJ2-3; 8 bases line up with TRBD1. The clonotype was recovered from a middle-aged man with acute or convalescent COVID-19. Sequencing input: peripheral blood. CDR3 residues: CASSQDWGQDTDTQYF. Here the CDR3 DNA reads TGCGCCAGCAGCCAAGATTGGGGACAGGACACAGATACGCAGTATTTT.